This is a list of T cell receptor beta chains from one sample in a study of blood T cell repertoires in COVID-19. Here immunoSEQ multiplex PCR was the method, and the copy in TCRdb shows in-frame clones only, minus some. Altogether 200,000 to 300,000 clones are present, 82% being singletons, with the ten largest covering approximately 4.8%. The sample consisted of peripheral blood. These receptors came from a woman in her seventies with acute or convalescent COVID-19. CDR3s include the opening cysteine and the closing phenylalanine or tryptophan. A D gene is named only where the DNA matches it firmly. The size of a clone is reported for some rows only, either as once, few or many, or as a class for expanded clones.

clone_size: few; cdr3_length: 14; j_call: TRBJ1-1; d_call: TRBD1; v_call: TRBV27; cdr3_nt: TGTGCCAGCAGTAGGGGACAGCCGAGCACTGAAGCTTTCTTT; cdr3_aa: CASSRGQPSTEAFF
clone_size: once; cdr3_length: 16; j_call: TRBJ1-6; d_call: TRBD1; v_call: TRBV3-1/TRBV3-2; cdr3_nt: TGTGCCAGCAGCGAACGGACAGGGGGCCGGAATTCACCCCTCCACTTT; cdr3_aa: CASSERTGGRNSPLHF
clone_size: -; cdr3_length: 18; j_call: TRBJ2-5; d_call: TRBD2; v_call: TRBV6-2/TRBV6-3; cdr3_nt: TGTGCCAGCAGTTACTCGCCGGGGACTAGCGGGGTACGGGAGACCCAGTACTTC; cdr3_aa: CASSYSPGTSGVRETQYF
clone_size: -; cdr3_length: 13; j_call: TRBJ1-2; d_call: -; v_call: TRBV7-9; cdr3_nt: TGTGCCAGCAGCTTAGAGCAGACATATGGCTACACCTTC; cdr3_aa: CASSLEQTYGYTF
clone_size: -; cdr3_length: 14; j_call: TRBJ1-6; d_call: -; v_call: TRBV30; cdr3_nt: TGTGCCTGGAGTGTATCGGACAGAGGCTCACCCCTCCACTTT; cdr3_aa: CAWSVSDRGSPLHF
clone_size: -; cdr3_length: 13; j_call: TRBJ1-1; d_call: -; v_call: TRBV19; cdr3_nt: TGTGCCAGTAGTATAGGCAGGGGCACTGAAGCTTTCTTT; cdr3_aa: CASSIGRGTEAFF
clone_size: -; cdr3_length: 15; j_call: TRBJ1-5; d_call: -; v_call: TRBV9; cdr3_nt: TGTGCCAGCAGCCCGAGGGGGACGGAGAATCAGCCCCAGCATTTT; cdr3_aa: CASSPRGTENQPQHF
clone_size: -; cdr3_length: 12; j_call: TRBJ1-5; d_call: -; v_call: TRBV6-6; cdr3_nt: TGTGCCAGCAGGGGAGGGGCGTTAAATCAGCATTTT; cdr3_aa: CASRGGALNQHF
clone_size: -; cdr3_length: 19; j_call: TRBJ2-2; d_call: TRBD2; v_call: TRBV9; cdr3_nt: TGTGCCAGCAGCGCACCCCTCCTGACTAGCGGGGGTAGCACCGGGGAGCTGTTTTTT; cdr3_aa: CASSAPLLTSGGSTGELFF
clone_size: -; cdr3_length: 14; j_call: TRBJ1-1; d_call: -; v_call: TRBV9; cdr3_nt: TGTGCCAGCAGCGTGGAACCAGGGGACACTGAAGCTTTCTTT; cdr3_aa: CASSVEPGDTEAFF
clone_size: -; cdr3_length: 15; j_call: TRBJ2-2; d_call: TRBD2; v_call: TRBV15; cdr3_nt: TGTGCCACCAACCCGGGACTAGACAACACCGGGGAGCTGTTTTTT; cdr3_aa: CATNPGLDNTGELFF
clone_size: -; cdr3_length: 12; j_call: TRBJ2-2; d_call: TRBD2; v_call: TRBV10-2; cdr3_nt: TGCGCCAGTAGACTAGCCGCCGGGGAGCTGTTTTTT; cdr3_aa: CASRLAAGELFF
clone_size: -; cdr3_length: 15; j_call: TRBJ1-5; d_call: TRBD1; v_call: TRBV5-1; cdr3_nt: TGCGCCAGCAGCCCCGGACAGGGGGCGGGCCAGCCCCAGCATTTT; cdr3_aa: CASSPGQGAGQPQHF
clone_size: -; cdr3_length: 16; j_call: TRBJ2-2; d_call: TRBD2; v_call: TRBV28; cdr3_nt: TGTGCCAGCAGTTTTCAGTTCCTAGCGGGGCCCGGGGAGCTGTTTTTT; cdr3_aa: CASSFQFLAGPGELFF
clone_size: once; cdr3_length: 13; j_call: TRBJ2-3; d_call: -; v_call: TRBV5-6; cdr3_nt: TGTGCCAGCAGAGGGAGGGGGGAAGATACGCAGTATTTT; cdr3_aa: CASRGRGEDTQYF
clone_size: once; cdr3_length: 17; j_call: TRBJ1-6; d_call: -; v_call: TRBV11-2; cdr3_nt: TGTGCCAGCAGCTTAGGGGGCCTGAGCTCCTATAATTCACCCCTCCACTTT; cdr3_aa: CASSLGGLSSYNSPLHF
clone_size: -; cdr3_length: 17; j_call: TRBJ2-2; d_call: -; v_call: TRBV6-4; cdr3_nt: TGTGCCAGCAGTGACTGGCCAGGGGCCGGGACCACCGGGGAGCTGTTTTTT; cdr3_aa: CASSDWPGAGTTGELFF
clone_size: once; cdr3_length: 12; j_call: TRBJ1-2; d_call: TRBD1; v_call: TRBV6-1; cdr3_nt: TGTGCCAGCAGGCAGGGGGCAGATGGCTACACCTTC; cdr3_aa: CASRQGADGYTF
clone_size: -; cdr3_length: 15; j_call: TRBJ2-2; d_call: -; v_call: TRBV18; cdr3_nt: TGTGCCAGCTCACCCGACATCACGAACACCGGGGAGCTGTTTTTT; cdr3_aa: CASSPDITNTGELFF
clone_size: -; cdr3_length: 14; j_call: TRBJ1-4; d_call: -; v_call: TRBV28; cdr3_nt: TGTGCCAGCAGTTTTAACAGTCTAAGAGAAAAACTGTTTTTT; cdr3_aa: CASSFNSLREKLFF
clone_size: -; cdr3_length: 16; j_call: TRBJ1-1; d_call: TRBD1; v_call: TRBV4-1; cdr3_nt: TGCGCCAGCAGCGAAGGGAGGAACAGGGGTGTAACTGAAGCTTTCTTT; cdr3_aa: CASSEGRNRGVTEAFF
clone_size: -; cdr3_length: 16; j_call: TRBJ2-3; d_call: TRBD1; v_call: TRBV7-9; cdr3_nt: TGTGCCAGCAGCTTAGCGGGACAGGGGATCACAGATACGCAGTATTTT; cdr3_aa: CASSLAGQGITDTQYF
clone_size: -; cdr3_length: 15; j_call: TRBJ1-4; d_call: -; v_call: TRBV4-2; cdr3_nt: TGTGCCAGCAGCCAAGATTTAGGGGTTGGTGAAAAACTGTTTTTT; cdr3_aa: CASSQDLGVGEKLFF
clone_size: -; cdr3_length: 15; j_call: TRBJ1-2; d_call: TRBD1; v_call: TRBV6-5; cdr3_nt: TGTGCCAGCAGTTACTCTTTCGGGACAGGGGGTGGCTACACCTTC; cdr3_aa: CASSYSFGTGGGYTF
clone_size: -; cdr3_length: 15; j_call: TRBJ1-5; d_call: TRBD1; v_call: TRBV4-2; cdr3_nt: TGTGCCAGCAGCCAGGGGACAGGGGTAGAGCAGCCCCAGCATTTT; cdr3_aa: CASSQGTGVEQPQHF